What follows are 26 T cell receptor beta chains derived from one specimen sequenced in a study of blood T cell repertoires in COVID-19 (TCRdb year 2020). Library prep was done by the immunoSEQ multiplex PCR assay. TCRdb limited this immuneACCESS table to in-frame rearrangements with V and J called. A share of clones is missing; checked studies link under half to unresolved V genes, and the rest is unexplained. This sample has a few hundred thousand clones in its table, and more than 85% of those were observed once. The ten top clones hold more than 4.5% of the sample. Source material: peripheral blood. The receptor source for this set is a woman in her sixties with COVID-19, enrolled during active disease.

Here the CDR3 reads CASSLDSRNNEQFF. CDR3 in DNA: TGTGCCAGCAGCTTGGATTCGAGGAACAATGAGCAGTTCTTC. The chain joins TRBV5-4 to TRBJ2-1, with D uncertain. CDR1 and CDR2 from the germline V gene are SGHNT and YYREEE (reference sequence). Trimming shortened V by 0 bases and J by 5 bases, and 9 bases separated the two germline ends. The CDR3 is made up of 14 amino acids. The full variable domain, rest sourced from reference TRBV5-4 and TRBJ2-1, is ETGVTQSPTHLIKTRGQQVTLRCSSQSGHNTVSWYQQALGQGPQFIFQYYREEENGRGNFPPRFSGLQFPNYSSELNVNALELDDSALYLCASSLDSRNNEQFFGPGTRLTVL.

The chain employs TRBV9 and TRBJ2-2, with 11 bases identical to TRBD2. Germline V lookup: CDR1 SGDLS, CDR2 YYNGEE. The CDR3 runs to 16 residues. After removal of 3 bases from V and 6 bases from J, the junction contained 7 bases not matched to a gene. CDR3 sequence reads: CASSDSGRALAGELFF. The CDR3 nucleotides are TGTGCCAGCAGCGATAGCGGGAGGGCCTTGGCCGGGGAGCTGTTTTTT.

V usage is TRBV7-2 and J usage is TRBJ2-1; 10 nucleotides match TRBD2. The CDR3 length is 15 residues. V lost 1 base, J lost 9 bases, and 6 bases stayed unmatched. Germline V CDR1 and CDR2: SGHTA, FQGNSA. CDR3 region: CASSLVSSGRGEQFF. The DNA for the CDR3 is TGTGCCAGCAGCTTAGTATCCAGCGGGAGGGGTGAGCAGTTCTTC. Full variable domain (rest looked up from reference TRBV7-2 and TRBJ2-1): GAGVSQSPSNKVTEKGKDVELRCDPISGHTALYWYRQSLGQGLEFLIYFQGNSAPDKSGLPSDRFSAERTGGSVSTLTIQRTQQEDSAVYLCASSLVSSGRGEQFFGPGTRLTVL.

V usage is TRBV6-5 and J usage is TRBJ2-7; TRBD2 matches 13 bases. There are 15 residues in the CDR3. CDR1 and CDR2 from the germline V gene are MNHEY and SVGAGI. V gave up 11 bases and J gave up 1 base; unmatched junction bases: 8. CDR3 loop: CAVRTSGGSSYEQYF. In DNA, the CDR3 is TGTGCCGTCAGGACTAGCGGGGGTTCTTCCTACGAGCAGTACTTC.

The chain uses TRBV5-4 and TRBJ2-7, with 8 bases that match TRBD1. The CDR3 contains 15 residues. Germline V gene lookup returns CDR1 SGHNT and CDR2 YYREEE (reference sequence). J lost 6 bases, V lost 4 bases, and 12 bases had no gene match. DNA of the CDR3: TGTGCCAGCAGCCAGCCCGGGACAGGTCCTTCCGAGCAGTACTTC. Protein product: CASSQPGTGPSEQYF.

The gene calls are TRBV27 and TRBJ1-2, with 9 bases aligning to TRBD1. The CDR3 covers 15 residues. J lost 8 bases, V lost 5 bases, and 12 bases had no gene match. The germline V gene has CDR1 MNHEY and CDR2 SMNVEV (reference sequence). CDR3 coding DNA: TGTGCCAGCAGTCCGTGGACAGGGGTAGGAGAGGGCTACACCTTC. It yields the protein CASSPWTGVGEGYTF.

This clone was observed a single time. The rearrangement joins TRBV7-6 to TRBJ2-1, with D hard to call. The CDR3 totals 16 residues. V was cut by 3 bases and J by 0 bases, with 12 bases left in between. Germline V gene sequence: CDR1 SGHVS, CDR2 FNYEAQ. The CDR3 reads CASSFHPQVSYNEQFF. DNA for the CDR3: TGTGCCAGCAGCTTTCACCCCCAGGTCTCCTACAATGAGCAGTTCTTC.

The J gene is TRBJ2-3, the V gene TRBV28; 9 bases agree with TRBD1. This CDR3 has 15 residues. V was pared by 6 bases and J by 10 bases, with 14 bases of the junction left unmatched. Germline CDR1 and CDR2: MDHEN and SYDVKM. The CDR3 region is CASSPLGQGKRAQYF. In DNA, the CDR3 is TGTGCCAGCAGCCCCCTTGGACAGGGGAAAAGGGCGCAGTATTTT. Full variable domain (remainder filled in from reference TRBV28 and TRBJ2-3): DVKVTQSSRYLVKRTGEKVFLECVQDMDHENMFWYRQDPGLGLRLIYFSYDVKMKEKGDIPEGYSVSREKKERFSLILESASTNQTSMYLCASSPLGQGKRAQYFGPGTRLTVL.

The V gene is TRBV5-4, the J gene TRBJ2-1; 8 bases map to TRBD2. CDR1 and CDR2 from the germline V gene are SGHNT and YYREEE (reference sequence). CDR3 length: 13 amino acids. With 4 bases clipped from V and 7 bases from J, the junction kept 4 bases outside the gene matches. The CDR3 spells CASSPGTRNEQFF. Written as DNA, the CDR3 is TGTGCCAGCAGCCCCGGGACTAGAAATGAGCAGTTCTTC.

The chain is built from TRBV27 and TRBJ2-1, with 14 positions matching TRBD2. V shed 3 bases and J 9 bases; nucleotides not matched to a gene: 4. CDR1 is MNHEY, CDR2 SMNVEV, per germline (reference sequence). CDR3 length: 15 amino acids. This CDR3 is CASSFGTSGSGEQFF. CDR3 in DNA: TGTGCCAGCAGTTTCGGGACTAGCGGGAGCGGTGAGCAGTTCTTC.

The chain joins TRBV5-4 to TRBJ2-7; D is perhaps TRBD1 (5 bases). This CDR3 region has 13 residues. Germline V gives CDR1 SGHNT, CDR2 YYREEE (reference sequence). V lost 1 base and J 7 bases, leaving 12 bases between the germline ends. The CDR3 loop is CASSLIGVREQYF. CDR3 bases: TGTGCCAGCAGCTTGATAGGGGTTCGGGAGCAGTACTTC. Full variable domain (outside the CDR3, taken from reference TRBV5-4 and TRBJ2-7): ETGVTQSPTHLIKTRGQQVTLRCSSQSGHNTVSWYQQALGQGPQFIFQYYREEENGRGNFPPRFSGLQFPNYSSELNVNALELDDSALYLCASSLIGVREQYFGPGTRLTVT.

CDR3 protein: CASSQGTSWDTQYF. The CDR3 bases are TGTGCCAGCAGCCAAGGGACTTCTTGGGATACGCAGTATTTT. This chain links TRBV3-1 (or the pseudogene TRBV3-2) with TRBJ2-3; D perhaps matches TRBD2 (5 bases). Germline lookup yields CDR1 LGHDT and CDR2 YNNKEL (reference sequence). CDR3 length: 14 residues. V lost 1 base and J 6 bases, leaving 11 bases between the germline ends.

This clone was recorded only once. The J gene is TRBJ2-1, the V gene TRBV6-4, with D possibly being TRBD2 (6 bases). CDR1 is MRHNA and CDR2 is SNTAGT in the germline V gene. V was pared by 4 bases and J by 3 bases, with 19 bases between. The CDR3 sequence is 17 residues long. This CDR3 is CASSVWSGSLGYNEQFF. CDR3 DNA: TGTGCCAGCAGTGTTTGGTCCGGGAGTCTAGGCTACAATGAGCAGTTCTTC.

V usage is TRBV6-1 and J usage is TRBJ1-3; D is unclear. The V gene's germline CDR1 is MNHNS and CDR2 SASEGT. CDR3 length: 12 residues. V lost 1 base and J 4 bases, leaving 2 bases between the germline ends. For the CDR3, the DNA is TGTGCCAGCAGTGAAGTAGGAAACACCATATATTTT. Protein product: CASSEVGNTIYF.

The genes are TRBV18 and TRBJ2-5; D is undetermined. Germline CDR1 is KGHSH and CDR2 is LQKENI. The CDR3 covers 12 residues. Trimming removed 2 bases at V and 5 bases at J, with 6 bases between. CDR3 residues: CASSPVEETQYF. DNA of the CDR3: TGTGCCAGCTCACCAGTCGAGGAGACCCAGTACTTC.

This clone occurred once. The V call is TRBV19, the J call TRBJ1-1; TRBD1 matches 8 bases. Germline V gene sequence: CDR1 LNHDA, CDR2 SQIVND (reference sequence). The CDR3 contains 18 residues. The trim removed 7 bases at V and 5 bases at J, leaving 21 bases unmatched. CDR3 amino acids: CASTPLPGQDPSGTEAFF. CDR3 in DNA: TGTGCCAGTACCCCCCTCCCGGGACAGGACCCCTCGGGGACTGAAGCTTTCTTT.

The J gene is TRBJ2-1, the V gene TRBV7-3; 12 nucleotides align to TRBD2. The CDR3 consists of 16 residues. J lost 7 bases, V lost 4 bases, and 8 bases had no gene match. Germline V lookup: CDR1 SGHTA, CDR2 FQGTGA. The CDR3 DNA reads TGTGCCAGCAGCTCGCGACTAGCGGGAGTGGGGAATGAGCAGTTCTTC. This codes for CASSSRLAGVGNEQFF.

This chain uses TRBV7-9 with TRBJ2-3; 8 nucleotides line up with TRBD2. The germline CDR1 and CDR2 sequences are SEHNR and FQNEAQ (reference sequence). V lost 3 bases, J lost 6 bases, and 11 bases stayed unmatched. The CDR3 sequence is 16 residues long. The CDR3 sequence is CASSFDGRASADTQYF. The CDR3 DNA is TGTGCCAGCAGCTTCGACGGGAGGGCTTCGGCCGATACGCAGTATTTT.

This clone has just one count. The J gene is TRBJ2-1, the V gene TRBV11-3, with 10 positions matching TRBD2. The CDR3 consists of 15 residues. The germline CDR1 and CDR2 sequences are SGHNT and YENEEA. V shed 5 bases and J 2 bases; nucleotides not matched to a gene: 3. CDR3 nucleotides: TGTGCCAGCAGCCGACTAGCGGGTGCCTACAATGAGCAGTTCTTC. It codes for CASSRLAGAYNEQFF.

V usage is TRBV7-9 and J usage is TRBJ1-1; D ambiguous. V was clipped by 5 bases and J by 1 base, with 11 bases between them. Germline V lookup: CDR1 SEHNR, CDR2 FQNEAQ (reference sequence). This CDR3 is 14 amino acids long. CDR3 region: CASSPMTANTEAFF. DNA for the CDR3: TGTGCCAGCAGCCCCATGACTGCGAACACTGAAGCTTTCTTT.

This chain joins TRBV15 and TRBJ1-5, with a tentative D call TRBD1 (6 bases). The ends were cut back, 2 bases at V and 2 bases at J, with 10 bases in the middle. The CDR3 spans 15 residues. CDR1 is LNHNV and CDR2 is YYDKDF in the germline V gene (reference sequence). For the CDR3, the DNA is TGTGCCACCAGCAGAACAGGGAGTGGCAATCAGCCCCAGCATTTT. Amino acid sequence: CATSRTGSGNQPQHF. Variable domain in full (rest from reference TRBV15 and TRBJ1-5): DAMVIQNPRYQVTQFGKPVTLSCSQTLNHNVMYWYQQKSSQAPKLLFHYYDKDFNNEADTPDNFQSRRPNTSFCFLDIRSPGLGDTAMYLCATSRTGSGNQPQHFGDGTRLSIL.

This chain links TRBV7-3 with TRBJ2-1; possibly TRBD2 for D (6 bases). V was shortened by 5 bases and J by 4 bases, with 12 bases between the two germline ends. Germline V CDR1 and CDR2: SGHTA, FQGTGA. The CDR3 has 14 amino acids. The CDR3 sequence is CASSMSGGYNEQFF. CDR3 bases: TGTGCCAGCAGCATGAGCGGAGGGTACAATGAGCAGTTCTTC.

The chain uses TRBV27 and TRBJ2-7, with a possible D match to TRBD2 (6 bases). The CDR3 sequence is 13 residues long. Germline V gene lookup returns CDR1 MNHEY and CDR2 SMNVEV (reference sequence). V lost 1 base and J 5 bases, leaving 9 bases between the germline ends. CDR3 DNA: TGTGCCAGCAGTTTATATGGGGAGGACGAGCAGTACTTC. Protein sequence: CASSLYGEDEQYF.

The V call is TRBV10-3, the J call TRBJ2-7, with 7 bases fitting TRBD2. Germline loops: CDR1 ENHRY, CDR2 SYGVKD. This CDR3 spans 15 amino acids. The V and J ends lost 2 bases and 3 bases, in that order; junction bases with no gene match: 7. In DNA form, the CDR3 reads TGTGCCATCAGTGAGCTGTCGGGGAGGGGCTACGAGCAGTACTTC. It translates to CAISELSGRGYEQYF.

The chain combines TRBV30 with TRBJ1-6; no definite D call. V lost 4 bases, J lost 7 bases, and 14 bases lay in between. The germline CDR1 and CDR2 sequences are GTSNPN and SVGIG (reference sequence). The CDR3 loop spans 14 amino acids. This chain's CDR3 is CAWTLTTGNSPLHF. CDR3 DNA: TGTGCCTGGACTCTAACAACGGGGAATTCACCCCTCCACTTT. Filled out from reference TRBV30 and TRBJ1-6, the complete variable domain reads SQTIHQWPATLVQPVGSPLSLECTVEGTSNPNLYWYRQAAGRGLQLLFYSVGIGQISSEVPQNLSASRPQDRQFILSSKKLLLSDSGFYLCAWTLTTGNSPLHFGNGTRLTVT.

Many counts were recorded for this clone. J is TRBJ2-3 and V is TRBV5-4; possible D gene TRBD2, 5 bases. Germline values: CDR1 SGHNT, CDR2 YYREEE (reference sequence). The V and J ends lost 1 base and 4 bases respectively, with 13 bases between them. CDR3 length equals 15 residues. CDR3 nucleotide sequence: TGTGCCAGCAGCTTGAGCGGAAAAAGAGCAGATACGCAGTATTTT. This codes for CASSLSGKRADTQYF.